This is a list of T cell receptor beta chains from one sample in a study of blood T cell repertoires in COVID-19. The table came from immunoSEQ multiplex PCR; TCRdb's copy has only in-frame clones and leaves some out. This sample has about 190,000 clones, with around 84% found just once. The sample taken for sequencing was PBMCs or T cells enriched from blood (not recorded which). All receptors derive from a woman aged 30 to 39 who had recovered from COVID-19. Each CDR3 is given with its conserved first and last residue. D genes are given only for firm matches. The size of a clone is reported for some rows only, either as once, few or many, or as a class for expanded clones.

cdr3_length: 15; clone_size: .; v_call: TRBV5-5; d_call: .; j_call: TRBJ1-3; cdr3_nt: TGTGCCAGCAGCTCTATGGGAGTCTCTGGAAACACCATATATTTT; cdr3_aa: CASSSMGVSGNTIYF
cdr3_length: 11; clone_size: .; v_call: TRBV4-2; d_call: .; j_call: TRBJ1-2; cdr3_nt: TGTGCCAGCAGCCAACTCTATGGCTACACCTTC; cdr3_aa: CASSQLYGYTF
cdr3_length: 17; clone_size: .; v_call: TRBV7-9; d_call: TRBD2; j_call: TRBJ2-1; cdr3_nt: TGTGCCAGCAGCTTAGAAATAAGGGACTACACCTACAATGAGCAGTTCTTC; cdr3_aa: CASSLEIRDYTYNEQFF
cdr3_length: 16; clone_size: few; v_call: TRBV3-1/TRBV3-2; d_call: TRBD1; j_call: TRBJ1-5; cdr3_nt: TGTGCCAGCAGCCAAGAGGGGACAGGGTTCCCCCAGCCCCAGCATTTT; cdr3_aa: CASSQEGTGFPQPQHF
cdr3_length: 16; clone_size: .; v_call: TRBV4-1; d_call: .; j_call: TRBJ2-3; cdr3_nt: TGCGCCAGCAGCCAGTCGACAGGCAGGGGCACAGATACGCAGTATTTT; cdr3_aa: CASSQSTGRGTDTQYF
cdr3_length: 14; clone_size: .; v_call: TRBV6-5; d_call: TRBD2; j_call: TRBJ2-1; cdr3_nt: TGTGCCAGCAGGGCTAGCGGGGGGTTCTTTGAGCAGTTCTTC; cdr3_aa: CASRASGGFFEQFF
cdr3_length: 15; clone_size: .; v_call: TRBV28; d_call: TRBD1; j_call: TRBJ2-7; cdr3_nt: TGTGCCAGCTCAACTTTCCGGGACAGGGAAGGCAAGCAGTACTTC; cdr3_aa: CASSTFRDREGKQYF
cdr3_length: 13; clone_size: .; v_call: TRBV2; d_call: TRBD1; j_call: TRBJ2-1; cdr3_nt: TGTGCCAGCATGAGGGACAGGGGGAATGAGCAGTTCTTC; cdr3_aa: CASMRDRGNEQFF
cdr3_length: 15; clone_size: .; v_call: TRBV7-3; d_call: TRBD2; j_call: TRBJ2-1; cdr3_nt: TGTGCCAGCAGCCTAGACCTAGCGGGAGAGGTTGAGCAGTTCTTC; cdr3_aa: CASSLDLAGEVEQFF
cdr3_length: 15; clone_size: .; v_call: TRBV7-2; d_call: .; j_call: TRBJ1-3; cdr3_nt: TGTGCCAGCAGCTTAGCGTCGGGCTCTGGAAACACCATATATTTT; cdr3_aa: CASSLASGSGNTIYF
cdr3_length: 16; clone_size: .; v_call: TRBV28; d_call: .; j_call: TRBJ1-1; cdr3_nt: TGTGCCAGCAGTTTACGAGGGGCCGCGGGACCCCATGAAGCTTTCTTT; cdr3_aa: CASSLRGAAGPHEAFF
cdr3_length: 15; clone_size: once; v_call: TRBV19; d_call: .; j_call: TRBJ2-7; cdr3_nt: TGTGCCAGTAGCATCGGGGTCACCGGTTCATCCGAGCAGTACTTC; cdr3_aa: CASSIGVTGSSEQYF
cdr3_length: 14; clone_size: .; v_call: TRBV27; d_call: .; j_call: TRBJ2-7; cdr3_nt: TGTGCCAGCAGTGGGGCCTCCAGGGTCCACGAGCAGTACTTC; cdr3_aa: CASSGASRVHEQYF
cdr3_length: 11; clone_size: .; v_call: TRBV9; d_call: .; j_call: TRBJ1-2; cdr3_nt: TGTGCCAGCAGCGTAGACAGTGGCTACACCTTC; cdr3_aa: CASSVDSGYTF
cdr3_length: 13; clone_size: .; v_call: TRBV5-1; d_call: TRBD2; j_call: TRBJ2-3; cdr3_nt: TGCGCCAGCAGCTTGGTTCTAGCGGAAAGAGTGTATTTT; cdr3_aa: CASSLVLAERVYF
cdr3_length: 16; clone_size: .; v_call: TRBV5-4; d_call: TRBD2; j_call: TRBJ2-7; cdr3_nt: TGTGCCAGCAGCTTCGGGCTAGCGCGGGGGTCCTACGAGCAGTACTTC; cdr3_aa: CASSFGLARGSYEQYF
cdr3_length: 16; clone_size: .; v_call: TRBV11-2; d_call: .; j_call: TRBJ1-5; cdr3_nt: TGTGCCAGCAGCTTAAGTCACGGGGGAAGCAATCAGCCCCAGCATTTT; cdr3_aa: CASSLSHGGSNQPQHF
cdr3_length: 14; clone_size: .; v_call: TRBV28; d_call: TRBD1; j_call: TRBJ2-1; cdr3_nt: TGTGCCATCCAGGGGGCCGCTCGCTCCAATGAGCAGTTCTTC; cdr3_aa: CAIQGAARSNEQFF
cdr3_length: 14; clone_size: .; v_call: TRBV5-1; d_call: .; j_call: TRBJ2-3; cdr3_nt: TGCGCCAGCAGCTTGGGGACTCGAACAGATACGCAGTATTTT; cdr3_aa: CASSLGTRTDTQYF
cdr3_length: 17; clone_size: .; v_call: TRBV5-4; d_call: .; j_call: TRBJ1-6; cdr3_nt: TGTGCCAGCAGCTTGCCAATCCCGGGGGCCTATAATTCACCCCTCCACTTT; cdr3_aa: CASSLPIPGAYNSPLHF
cdr3_length: 14; clone_size: .; v_call: TRBV6-5; d_call: TRBD1; j_call: TRBJ1-5; cdr3_nt: TGTGCCATCCGGACAGGTGTCATCAACCAGCCCCAGCATTTT; cdr3_aa: CAIRTGVINQPQHF
cdr3_length: 11; clone_size: .; v_call: TRBV6-5; d_call: .; j_call: TRBJ1-2; cdr3_nt: TGTGCCAGCAGTTACCGAGGAGGCTACACCTTC; cdr3_aa: CASSYRGGYTF
cdr3_length: 15; clone_size: .; v_call: TRBV28; d_call: .; j_call: TRBJ1-1; cdr3_nt: TGTGCCAGCAGTTTACGGCGAGGGGGAAGAACTGAAGCTTTCTTT; cdr3_aa: CASSLRRGGRTEAFF
cdr3_length: 16; clone_size: .; v_call: TRBV2; d_call: TRBD2; j_call: TRBJ2-2; cdr3_nt: TGTGCCAGCAGAAGGGGAACTAGCGGGATATCCGGGGAGCTGTTTTTT; cdr3_aa: CASRRGTSGISGELFF
cdr3_length: 15; clone_size: .; v_call: TRBV4-2; d_call: .; j_call: TRBJ2-7; cdr3_nt: TGTGCCAGCAGCCAAGGCCGGGACTTGTCCTACGAGCAGTACTTC; cdr3_aa: CASSQGRDLSYEQYF